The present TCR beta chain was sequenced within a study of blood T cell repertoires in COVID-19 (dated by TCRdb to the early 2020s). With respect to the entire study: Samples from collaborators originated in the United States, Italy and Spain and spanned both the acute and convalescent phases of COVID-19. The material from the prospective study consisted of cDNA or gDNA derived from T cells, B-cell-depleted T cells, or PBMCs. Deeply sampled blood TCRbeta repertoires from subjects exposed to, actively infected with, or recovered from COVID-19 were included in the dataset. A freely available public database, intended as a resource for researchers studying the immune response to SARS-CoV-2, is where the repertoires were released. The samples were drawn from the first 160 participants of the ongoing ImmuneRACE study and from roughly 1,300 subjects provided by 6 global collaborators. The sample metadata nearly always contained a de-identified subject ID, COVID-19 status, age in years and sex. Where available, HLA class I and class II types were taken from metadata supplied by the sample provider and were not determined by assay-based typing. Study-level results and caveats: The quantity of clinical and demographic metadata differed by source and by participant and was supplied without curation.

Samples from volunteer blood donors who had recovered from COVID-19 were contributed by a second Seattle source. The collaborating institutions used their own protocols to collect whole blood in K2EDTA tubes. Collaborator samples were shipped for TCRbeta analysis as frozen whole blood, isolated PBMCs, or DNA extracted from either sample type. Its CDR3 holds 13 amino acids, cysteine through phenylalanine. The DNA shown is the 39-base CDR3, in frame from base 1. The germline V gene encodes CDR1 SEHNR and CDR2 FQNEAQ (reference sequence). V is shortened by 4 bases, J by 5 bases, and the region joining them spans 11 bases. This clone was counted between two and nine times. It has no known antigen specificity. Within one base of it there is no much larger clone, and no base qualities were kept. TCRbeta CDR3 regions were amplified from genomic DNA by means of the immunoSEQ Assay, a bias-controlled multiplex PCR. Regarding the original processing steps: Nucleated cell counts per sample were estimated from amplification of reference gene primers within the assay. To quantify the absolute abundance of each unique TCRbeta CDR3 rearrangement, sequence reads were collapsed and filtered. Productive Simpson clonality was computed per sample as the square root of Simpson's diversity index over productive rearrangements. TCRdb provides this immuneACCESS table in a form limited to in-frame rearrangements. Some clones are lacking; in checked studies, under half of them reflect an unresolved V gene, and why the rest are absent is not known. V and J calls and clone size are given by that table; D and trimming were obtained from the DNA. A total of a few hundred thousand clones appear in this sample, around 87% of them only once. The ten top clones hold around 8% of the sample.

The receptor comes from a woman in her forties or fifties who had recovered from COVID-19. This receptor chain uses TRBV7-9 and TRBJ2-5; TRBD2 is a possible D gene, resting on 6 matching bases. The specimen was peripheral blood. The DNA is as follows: TGTGCCAGCAGCTGGGGGGAGAAGGAGACCCAGTACTTC. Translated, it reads CASSWGEKETQYF.